This T cell receptor beta chain appears in the sequencing data of a study of human CD8 memory T cell subsets. The CDR3 spans 16 residues. Germline CDR1 SGHTA, CDR2 FQGNSA. Study-level results: The T cell repertoires of the stem-like memory and precursor exhausted subsets exhibited minimal overlap with one another.

TPEX cells, early memory CD8+ T cells with exhausted-like traits, were CCR7+ PD-1+ TIGIT+. In the case of this clonotype: Its antigen is still unknown.

UMI-labeled 5' RACE produced the TCR beta libraries. Reprocessing the 5' RACE reads, TCRdb reports a single entry for every CDR3 protein and omits DNA. The sample data list 6,000 to 7,500 distinct CDR3 sequences. The rearrangement links TRBV7-2 to TRBJ2-2; TCRdb names TRBD2, which stays unverified in the absence of DNA. Source material: CD8+ T cells from PBMCs. The receptor was derived from a human donor in good health. The CDR3 protein is CASSWSSGRVTGELFF.